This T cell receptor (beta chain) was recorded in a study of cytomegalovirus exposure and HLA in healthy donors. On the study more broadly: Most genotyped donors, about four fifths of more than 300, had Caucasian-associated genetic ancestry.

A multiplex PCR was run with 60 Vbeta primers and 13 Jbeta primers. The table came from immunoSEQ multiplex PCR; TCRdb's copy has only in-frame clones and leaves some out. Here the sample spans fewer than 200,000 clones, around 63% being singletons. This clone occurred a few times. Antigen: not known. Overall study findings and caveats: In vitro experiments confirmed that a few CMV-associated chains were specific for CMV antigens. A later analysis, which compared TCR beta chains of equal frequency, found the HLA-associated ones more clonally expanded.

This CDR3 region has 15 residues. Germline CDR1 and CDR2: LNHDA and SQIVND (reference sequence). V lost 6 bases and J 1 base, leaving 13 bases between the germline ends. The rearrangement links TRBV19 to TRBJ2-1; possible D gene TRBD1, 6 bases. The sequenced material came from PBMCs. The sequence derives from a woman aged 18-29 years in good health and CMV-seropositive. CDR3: CASRIQGISYNEQFF. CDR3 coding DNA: TGTGCCAGTAGGATACAGGGAATTTCCTACAATGAGCAGTTCTTC.